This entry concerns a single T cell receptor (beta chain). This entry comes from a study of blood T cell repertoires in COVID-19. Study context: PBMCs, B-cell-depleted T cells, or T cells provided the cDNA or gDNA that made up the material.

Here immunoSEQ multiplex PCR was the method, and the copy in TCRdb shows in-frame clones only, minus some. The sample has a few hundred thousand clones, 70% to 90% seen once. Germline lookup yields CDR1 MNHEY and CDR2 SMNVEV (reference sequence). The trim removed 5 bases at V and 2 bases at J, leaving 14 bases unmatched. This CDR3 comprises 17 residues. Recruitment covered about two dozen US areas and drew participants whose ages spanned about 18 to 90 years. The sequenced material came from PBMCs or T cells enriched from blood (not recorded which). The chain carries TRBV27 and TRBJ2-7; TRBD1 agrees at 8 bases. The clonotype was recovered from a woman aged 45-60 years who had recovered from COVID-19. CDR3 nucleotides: TGTGCCAGCAGTCCACTACCTTGGGCAGGGGGCCCCTACGAGCAGTACTTC. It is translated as CASSPLPWAGGPYEQYF.